The 5 T cell receptor beta chains listed next were all sequenced from one sample in a study of TIL therapy for anti-PD-1-resistant metastatic lung cancer. Time point defined: pre-treatment sample, taken before nivolumab and TIL therapy. Tumor tissue came from excised metastases, mostly pleural nodules or supraclavicular lymph nodes. Sequencing used immunoSEQ v3. Assay: immunoSEQ multiplex PCR; the TCRdb copy retains only in-frame clones and omits some. The profile shows 95,000 or so clones, just over 65% of them singletons. The source material was tumor tissue, sampled at baseline. These receptors originate from a person aged 25 to 85 with non-small cell lung cancer.

A few counts support this clone. This chain uses TRBV29-1 with TRBJ2-2; tentative D call: TRBD2 (5 bases). Per germline, CDR1 SQVTM and CDR2 ANQGSEA. This CDR3 region has 11 residues. Trimming pared 5 bases from V and 7 bases from J, leaving 8 bases between. The CDR3 DNA reads TGCAGCGTTTGGACTGACGGGGAGCTGTTTTTT. Encoded protein: CSVWTDGELFF.

The gene calls are TRBV5-1 and TRBJ1-2; D possibly corresponds to TRBD1 (5 bases). The CDR3 consists of 20 residues. Deletions cut 3 bases from V and 4 bases from J, with 31 bases between. Germline V CDR1 and CDR2: SGHRS, YFSETQ. The CDR3 sequence: CASSSYPFELGAGSAYGYTF. Here the CDR3 DNA reads TGCGCCAGCAGCTCCTACCCCTTCGAACTTGGGGCAGGGAGCGCCTATGGCTACACCTTC.

V gene TRBV29-1 combines with J gene TRBJ2-1; 7 bases are shared with TRBD1. The junction had 6 bases not matched to a gene; V was cut back by 7 bases and J by 6 bases. This CDR3 has 12 residues. Looked up from germline, CDR1 is SQVTM and CDR2 is ANQGSEA. CDR3 bases: TGCAGCGCAGACAGGGTGGCCAATGAGCAGTTCTTC. Translation gives CSADRVANEQFF.

This rearrangement joins TRBV5-1 to TRBJ2-7; TRBD2 matches 9 bases. CDR3 length equals 15 residues. Germline V CDR1 and CDR2: SGHRS, YFSETQ. With 5 bases clipped from V and 2 bases from J, the junction kept 8 bases outside the gene matches. CDR3 region: CASSSSGGGAYEQYF. CDR3 bases: TGCGCCAGCAGTTCCAGCGGCGGGGGGGCCTACGAGCAGTACTTC. Filled out from reference TRBV5-1 and TRBJ2-7, the complete variable domain reads KAGVTQTPRYLIKTRGQQVTLSCSPISGHRSVSWYQQTPGQGLQFLFEYFSETQRNKGNFPGRFSGRQFSNSRSEMNVSTLELGDSALYLCASSSSGGGAYEQYFGPGTRLTVT.

The gene calls are TRBV7-7 and TRBJ2-7, with D possibly TRBD2 on 5 matching bases. In germline, CDR1 is SSHAT, CDR2 FNYEAQ (reference sequence). Between the trimmed V and J ends, which lost 4 bases and 6 bases, there was a span of 13 bases. The CDR3 sequence is 13 residues long. The CDR3 reads CASSSLPGSEQYF. In DNA form, the CDR3 reads TGTGCCAGCAGCTCCCTGCCGGGGAGCGAGCAGTACTTC.